The rows below give T cell receptor beta chains drawn from one sample of a study of cytomegalovirus exposure and HLA in healthy donors. Sequenced by immunoSEQ multiplex PCR; TCRdb stores in-frame clones only, minus some. Here the sample spans about 99,000 clones, about 80% being singletons. The sequencing input was PBMCs. The receptors shown here come from a woman aged 18-35 years in good health and CMV-seropositive. Both conserved end residues are part of each CDR3. The D gene is left open where the match is weak. The size of a clone is reported for some rows only, either as once, few or many, or as a class for expanded clones.

14	TRBV5-6	.	TRBJ1-4	.	CASSSGVGNEKLFF	TGTGCCAGCAGTTCCGGGGTGGGAAATGAAAAACTGTTTTTT
16	TRBV28	.	TRBJ2-7	.	CASSFPPGGYLGEQYF	TGTGCCAGCAGTTTTCCACCGGGCGGGTACCTCGGGGAGCAGTACTTC
14	TRBV27	once	TRBJ2-7	.	CASSLWGTSYEQYF	TGTGCCAGCAGTTTATGGGGGACAAGCTACGAGCAGTACTTC
15	TRBV7-3	.	TRBJ2-3	TRBD2	CASSSAGGSTDTQYF	TGTGCCAGCAGCTCAGCGGGAGGCTCCACAGATACGCAGTATTTT
15	TRBV28	.	TRBJ2-7	.	CASSLTSGQIYEQYF	TGTGCCAGCAGTCTAACATCGGGACAAATCTACGAGCAGTACTTC
16	TRBV19	.	TRBJ1-1	TRBD1	CASTGWRTGMNTEAFF	TGTGCCAGTACAGGATGGAGGACAGGCATGAACACTGAAGCTTTCTTT
14	TRBV5-1	.	TRBJ1-1	TRBD1	CASSLQTGDTEAFF	TGCGCCAGCAGCCTACAGACAGGGGACACTGAAGCTTTCTTT
18	TRBV4-1	few	TRBJ1-3	.	CASSQVLGDLLSGNTIYF	TGCGCCAGCAGCCAAGTGCTTGGAGATCTCCTGTCTGGAAACACCATATATTTT
19	TRBV7-9	.	TRBJ2-5	TRBD2	CASSLGLAGGVRYQETQYF	TGTGCCAGCAGCTTAGGTCTAGCGGGAGGGGTTCGGTACCAAGAGACCCAGTACTTC
13	TRBV30	.	TRBJ1-4	TRBD1	CAWMWTGGEKLFF	TGTGCCTGGATGTGGACAGGGGGTGAAAAACTGTTTTTT
13	TRBV30	.	TRBJ1-3	TRBD1	CAGTGTGGNTIYF	TGTGCCGGAACGGGGACAGGGGGAAACACCATATATTTT
16	TRBV25-1	.	TRBJ1-3	TRBD1	CASSEGTGGSGNTIYF	TGTGCCAGCAGTGAGGGGACAGGGGGCTCTGGAAACACCATATATTTT
11	TRBV30	few	TRBJ2-1	.	CAWSVIGEQFF	TGTGCCTGGAGTGTTATCGGGGAGCAGTTCTTC
13	TRBV25-1	.	TRBJ2-1	.	CASSDAGYNEQFF	TGTGCCAGCAGTGATGCGGGTTACAATGAGCAGTTCTTC
13	TRBV4-1	.	TRBJ2-7	.	CASSYGGAYEQYF	TGCGCCAGCAGCTACGGGGGAGCCTACGAGCAGTACTTC
15	TRBV6-6	.	TRBJ2-7	.	CASSHHGGPNYEQYF	TGTGCCAGCAGCCACCATGGCGGGCCAAACTACGAGCAGTACTTC
14	TRBV28	.	TRBJ1-2	TRBD1	CASSSGQGLYGYTF	TGTGCCAGCAGTTCCGGACAGGGGCTGTACGGCTACACCTTC
12	TRBV30	.	TRBJ2-5	TRBD1	CAWDRGEKTQYF	TGTGCCTGGGACAGGGGGGAGAAGACCCAGTACTTC
14	TRBV6-5	.	TRBJ1-2	TRBD1	CASSRHDRVHGYTF	TGTGCCAGCAGCCGACATGACAGGGTCCATGGCTACACCTTC
16	TRBV5-4	.	TRBJ2-1	.	CASSSGGGGGHNEQFF	TGTGCCAGCAGCTCGGGCGGGGGCGGAGGGCACAATGAGCAGTTCTTC
15	TRBV12-5	.	TRBJ2-1	TRBD2	CASGSGLAGYNEQFF	TGTGCTAGTGGTTCGGGACTAGCGGGGTACAATGAGCAGTTCTTC
17	TRBV4-1	.	TRBJ2-3	.	CASSQDPTARYTDTQYF	TGCGCCAGCAGCCAAGATCCGACAGCGCGCTACACAGATACGCAGTATTTT
14	TRBV30	.	TRBJ2-7	TRBD1	CACLRQGALEEQYF	TGTGCCTGTTTGAGACAGGGGGCTTTGGAAGAGCAGTACTTC
14	TRBV10-2	.	TRBJ1-5	TRBD1	CASSGGWGNQPQHF	TGCGCCAGCTCAGGGGGCTGGGGCAATCAGCCCCAGCATTTT
15	TRBV5-4	.	TRBJ2-5	TRBD2	CASSFWREGLETQYF	TGTGCCAGCAGCTTTTGGCGGGAGGGACTAGAGACCCAGTACTTC
15	TRBV19	.	TRBJ1-6	TRBD1	CASVPQGSYNSPLHF	TGTGCCAGTGTTCCACAGGGGTCCTATAATTCACCCCTCCACTTT
13	TRBV25-1	.	TRBJ2-7	TRBD1	CASSEKGTGGQYF	TGTGCCAGCAGTGAAAAAGGGACAGGGGGGCAGTACTTC
15	TRBV28	.	TRBJ1-6	TRBD1	CASSPTRQGVAPLHF	TGTGCCAGCAGTCCCACCCGACAGGGGGTTGCACCCCTCCACTTT
15	TRBV28	.	TRBJ2-1	TRBD2	CASRLSSGSYNEQFF	TGTGCCAGCAGGCTCTCTAGCGGATCCTACAATGAGCAGTTCTTC
17	TRBV9	few	TRBJ2-6	TRBD1	CASSAGGGYTGANVLTF	TGTGCCAGCAGCGCAGGGGGTGGCTACACTGGGGCCAACGTCCTGACTTTC
11	TRBV29-1	few	TRBJ1-1	.	CSVEARTEAFF	TGCAGCGTTGAGGCTAGGACAGAAGCTTTCTTT
13	TRBV2	.	TRBJ1-2	.	CASCQGPWYGYTF	TGTGCCTCCTGCCAGGGGCCTTGGTATGGCTACACCTTC
15	TRBV5-1	few	TRBJ2-3	.	CASSPDRHAPDTQYF	TGCGCCAGCAGCCCCGACAGGCACGCTCCAGATACGCAGTATTTT
15	TRBV6-6	many	TRBJ1-1	TRBD1	CASSYPTGVGTEAFF	TGTGCCAGCAGTTACCCGACAGGGGTTGGAACTGAAGCTTTCTTT
17	TRBV2	.	TRBJ1-2	.	CASSVSGHTEEDYGYTF	TGTGCCAGCAGTGTGTCGGGACACACCGAAGAGGACTATGGCTACACCTTC
15	TRBV9	.	TRBJ2-7	.	CASSVDPGLAYEQYF	TGTGCCAGCAGCGTAGACCCGGGATTGGCCTACGAGCAGTACTTC
13	TRBV29-1	.	TRBJ1-1	TRBD1	CSVVQGAMSEAFF	TGCAGCGTTGTTCAGGGGGCGATGAGTGAAGCTTTCTTT
20	TRBV13	.	TRBJ2-3	TRBD2	CASSSRGTSGTIVGTDTQYF	TGTGCCAGCAGCTCGAGAGGGACTAGCGGGACCATCGTCGGCACAGATACGCAGTATTTT
13	TRBV28	few	TRBJ2-7	TRBD1	CASGGQGESEQYF	TGTGCCAGCGGGGGACAGGGGGAGAGCGAGCAGTACTTC
16	TRBV25-1	.	TRBJ2-5	.	CASSLGAHGGQETQYF	TGTGCCAGCAGTTTGGGGGCCCATGGTGGACAAGAGACCCAGTACTTC
16	TRBV5-1	.	TRBJ1-1	TRBD1	CASSLALGGRGTEAFF	TGCGCCAGCAGCTTGGCCTTAGGGGGCAGAGGCACTGAAGCTTTCTTT
14	TRBV28	.	TRBJ2-5	.	CAIQGSPTRETQYF	TGTGCCATCCAGGGGTCCCCCACAAGGGAGACCCAGTACTTC
13	TRBV6-5	.	TRBJ1-3	.	CASSSGFGNTIYF	TGTGCCAGCAGTTCCGGGTTTGGAAACACCATATATTTT